This TCR beta chain originates from a study of cytomegalovirus exposure and HLA in healthy donors. Study results and caveats: Segments of the TCR beta V type were, in most cases, productive about 87% or about 30% of the time in an earlier analysis.

Both 60 Vbeta primers and 13 Jbeta primers went into the PCR. The repertoire was sequenced with immunoSEQ multiplex PCR; TCRdb's copy has only in-frame clones and lacks some. The table records roughly 150,000 clones, approximately 81% of them present only once. As regards this clone: Antigen specificity is unknown.

The receptor was isolated from a boy between 2 and 10 years old in good health and CMV-seronegative. The sample comprised PBMCs.

The CDR3 DNA is TGTGCCAGCAGCCGAGGTGGGGGGAGGTTATTCGGCACTGAAGCTTTCTTT. Translated: CASSRGGGRLFGTEAFF. The chain uses TRBV14 and TRBJ1-1; maybe TRBD1 (5 bases). Trimming pared 4 bases from V and 4 bases from J, leaving 22 bases between. Germline-derived CDR1 and CDR2 are SGHDN and FVKESK. The CDR3 covers 17 residues. The variable domain in full, with the rest retrieved from reference TRBV14 and TRBJ1-1, is EAGVTQFPSHSVIEKGQTVTLRCDPISGHDNLYWYRRVMGKEIKFLLHFVKESKQDESGMPNNRFLAERTGGTYSTLKVQPAELEDSGVYFCASSRGGGRLFGTEAFFGQGTRLTVV.